These 15 T cell receptor beta chains came from one sample sequenced in a study of OX40 agonist ivuxolimab in advanced cancers. Clones were read by immunoSEQ multiplex PCR, and TCRdb kept only the in-frame ones, dropping some. The repertoire holds 11,000 to 15,000 clones, with under 95% as singletons. The starting material was CD4+ or CD8+ T cells sorted from blood, obtained in a trial of the OX40 agonist ivuxolimab. Receptors were obtained from an adult with an advanced solid tumor such as melanoma, head and neck, liver or kidney cancer.

J is TRBJ2-6 and V is TRBV2; D not resolved. V lost 9 bases, J lost 0 bases, and 3 bases lay in between. CDR3 size: 12 residues. In germline, CDR1 is SNHLY, CDR2 FYNNEI. The CDR3 spells CASHSGANVLTF. CDR3 nucleotides: TGTGCCAGTCACTCTGGGGCCAACGTCCTGACTTTC.

This rearrangement joins TRBV2 to TRBJ1-5; D is uncertain. CDR1 and CDR2 (germline): SNHLY, FYNNEI. V lost 6 bases and J 0 bases, leaving 6 bases between the germline ends. CDR3 length: 13 residues. CDR3 region: CASRFYSNQPQHF. The CDR3, as DNA: TGTGCCAGCAGGTTTTATAGCAATCAGCCCCAGCATTTT.

The gene calls are TRBV6-5 and TRBJ1-2; D remains unclear. V was trimmed by 0 bases and J by 4 bases, leaving 6 bases between them. This CDR3 has 13 amino acids. Germline CDR1 is MNHEY and CDR2 is SVGAGI. The CDR3 loop is CASSYSGIYGYTF. The CDR3 DNA is TGTGCCAGCAGTTACTCGGGTATCTATGGCTACACCTTC.

The rearrangement uses TRBV4-3 and TRBJ1-2, with a tentative D call TRBD1 (5 bases). V lost 1 base and J lost 2, with 14 bases in between. The CDR3 runs to 16 residues. Germline loops: CDR1 LGHNA, CDR2 YSLEER. The CDR3 spells CASSQGEGVWNYGYTF. The DNA of the CDR3 is TGCGCCAGCAGCCAAGGGGAAGGGGTTTGGAACTATGGCTACACCTTC.

The CDR3 reads CASSVGILYEQYF. The CDR3 DNA sequence: TGCGCCAGCAGCGTCGGGATCCTCTACGAGCAGTACTTC. The rearrangement uses TRBV5-1 and TRBJ2-7; a possible D gene is TRBD2 (5 bases). The CDR3 loop spans 13 amino acids. Trimming left V 4 bases short and J 3 bases short, with 11 bases between. The V gene's germline CDR1 is SGHRS and CDR2 YFSETQ.

The chain is built from TRBV9 and TRBJ1-5, with TRBD1 as a possible D gene (5 bases). V dropped 6 bases and J dropped 4 bases, with 14 bases sitting between them. This CDR3 has 14 amino acids. CDR1 is SGDLS and CDR2 is YYNGEE in the germline V gene. This chain's CDR3 is CASNDGGTNQPQHF. CDR3 nucleotides: TGTGCCAGCAATGATGGGGGGACGAATCAGCCCCAGCATTTT.

This chain uses TRBV9 with TRBJ2-3; 12 positions agree with TRBD2. In germline, CDR1 is SGDLS, CDR2 YYNGEE. V gave up 3 bases and J gave up 3 bases; unmatched junction bases: 2. The CDR3 consists of 15 residues. The CDR3 spells CASSAGTSGTDTQYF. Here the CDR3 DNA reads TGTGCCAGCAGCGCCGGGACTAGCGGGACAGATACGCAGTATTTT.

The chain has TRBV5-1 and TRBJ1-2; 10 positions agree with TRBD1. Germline lookup yields CDR1 SGHRS and CDR2 YFSETQ. V lost 3 bases to trimming and J lost 8 bases; unmatched junction nucleotides: 19. This CDR3 contains 18 residues. Written as DNA, the CDR3 is TGCGCCAGCAGCTCCGGGACAGGGGACCTCTCGAGCAGATTAGGCTACACCTTC. Its translation: CASSSGTGDLSSRLGYTF.

V and J are TRBV19 and TRBJ1-2, with 9 bases lining up with TRBD1. This CDR3 has 15 amino acids. V lost 8 bases, J lost 4 bases, and 11 bases stayed unmatched. Germline CDR1 LNHDA, CDR2 SQIVND (reference sequence). CDR3 amino acids: CASGYGLQGAYGYTF. DNA for the CDR3: TGTGCCAGTGGCTACGGCTTACAGGGGGCCTATGGCTACACCTTC.

The rearrangement uses TRBV6-6 and TRBJ1-6; TRBD1 matches 7 bases. The trim removed 8 bases at V and 13 bases at J, leaving 11 bases unmatched. The CDR3 runs 13 residues. CDR1 is MNHNY and CDR2 is SVGAGI in the germline V gene (reference sequence). Here the CDR3 DNA reads TGTGCCAGCCGGACAGGCTCCCTATTGCCCCTCCACTTT. Amino acids: CASRTGSLLPLHF.

The J gene is TRBJ2-1, the V gene TRBV9; 14 bases match TRBD2. The germline gives CDR1 SGDLS, CDR2 YYNGEE. This CDR3 is built from 19 residues. With 4 bases clipped from V and 0 bases from J, the junction kept 9 bases outside the gene matches. The CDR3 spells CASSLRTSGGPTSYNEQFF. The DNA for the CDR3 is TGTGCCAGCAGCTTACGGACTAGCGGGGGGCCTACCTCCTACAATGAGCAGTTCTTC.

The chain joins TRBV6-5 to TRBJ1-4; D may be TRBD1 (5 bases). CDR1 is MNHEY, CDR2 SVGAGI, per germline. Trimming took 6 bases from V and 7 from J, leaving 18 bases between them. The CDR3 totals 15 residues. CDR3 sequence: CASRQGTVDFEKLFF. As DNA, the CDR3 is TGTGCCAGCAGACAAGGGACGGTTGATTTTGAAAAACTGTTTTTT.

The chain couples TRBV5-6 to TRBJ1-5; the D is unclear. The CDR3 has 13 amino acids. Trimming shortened V by 2 bases and J by 4 bases, and 7 bases separated the two germline ends. Germline-derived CDR1 and CDR2 are SGHDT and YYEEEE. CDR3 residues: CASSFLGNQPQHF. In DNA, the CDR3 is TGTGCCAGCAGCTTCCTGGGGAATCAGCCCCAGCATTTT.

J is TRBJ2-1 and V is TRBV12-5, with D possibly TRBD1 on 5 matching bases. Between the trimmed V and J ends, which lost 3 bases and 5 bases, there was a span of 5 bases. The CDR3 is 12 residues long. Germline V gene data show CDR1 as LGHNT and CDR2 as FRNRAP. The CDR3: CASGLQDNEQFF. Here the CDR3 DNA reads TGTGCTAGTGGTTTACAGGACAATGAGCAGTTCTTC.

This chain connects TRBV28 to TRBJ2-2; TRBD1 matches 8 bases. The J segment lost 5 bases and the V segment lost 7 bases, leaving 9 bases of the junction unmatched. In germline, CDR1 is MDHEN, CDR2 SYDVKM. The CDR3 has 15 amino acids. CDR3 region: CASNVQGARTGELFF. The CDR3 region has the DNA TGTGCCAGCAACGTTCAGGGGGCTCGAACCGGGGAGCTGTTTTTT.